These 4 T cell receptor beta chains were all obtained from the same sample, sequenced in a study of blood T cell repertoires in COVID-19. The assay was immunoSEQ multiplex PCR, and TCRdb's table has in-frame clones only and misses some. The repertoire holds approximately 190,000 clones, with roughly 81% as singletons. The sequenced sample was peripheral blood. The source of these receptors is a woman in her seventies with active or convalescent COVID-19.

J is TRBJ2-1 and V is TRBV19; 14 bases fit TRBD2. This CDR3 comprises 19 residues. Per germline, CDR1 LNHDA and CDR2 SQIVND (reference sequence). Trimming at V came to 9 bases and at J to 0 bases, leaving 13 bases not matched to a gene. The CDR3: CASQKGGLAGVFSYNEQFF. The CDR3 DNA follows: TGTGCCAGCCAAAAAGGGGGACTAGCGGGAGTGTTCTCCTACAATGAGCAGTTCTTC.

The chain has TRBV19 and TRBJ1-2; 8 bases fit TRBD1. Per the germline V gene, CDR1 is LNHDA and CDR2 is SQIVND (reference sequence). CDR3 length equals 16 residues. V lost 4 bases to trimming and J lost 7 bases; unmatched junction nucleotides: 14. CDR3 DNA: TGTGCCAGTAGTACCCGCCGGCAGGGGGCGCAAATTGGCTACACCTTC. The encoded protein is CASSTRRQGAQIGYTF.

This chain uses TRBV6-5 with TRBJ2-5, with D tentatively TRBD2 (5 bases). V lost 0 bases and J 5 bases, leaving 13 bases between the germline ends. Germline loops: CDR1 MNHEY, CDR2 SVGAGI. CDR3 length: 15 amino acids. For the CDR3, the DNA is TGTGCCAGCAGTTACTCGATCGGGTCGGGGGAGACCCAGTACTTC. Protein product: CASSYSIGSGETQYF.

The J gene is TRBJ2-7, the V gene TRBV7-9; 9 bases fit TRBD1. After removal of 2 bases from V and 0 bases from J, the junction contained 5 bases not matched to a gene. Germline-derived CDR1 and CDR2 are SEHNR and FQNEAQ (reference sequence). This CDR3 contains 16 residues. The CDR3 coding sequence is TGTGCCAGCAGCTTACAGACAGGGGGTGACTCCTACGAGCAGTACTTC. It translates to CASSLQTGGDSYEQYF. The whole variable domain, filled in from reference TRBV7-9 and TRBJ2-7, reads DTGVSQNPRHKITKRGQNVTFRCDPISEHNRLYWYRQTLGQGPEFLTYFQNEAQLEKSRLLSDRFSAERPKGSFSTLEIQRTEQGDSAMYLCASSLQTGGDSYEQYFGPGTRLTVT.